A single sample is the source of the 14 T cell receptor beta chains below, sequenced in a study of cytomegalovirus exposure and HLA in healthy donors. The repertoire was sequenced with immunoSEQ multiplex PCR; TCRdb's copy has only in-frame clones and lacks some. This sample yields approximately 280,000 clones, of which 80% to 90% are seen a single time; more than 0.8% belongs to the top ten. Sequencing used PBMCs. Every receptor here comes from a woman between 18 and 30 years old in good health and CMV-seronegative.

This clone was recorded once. This chain's CDR3 is CATSRSTGPYSNQPQHF. CDR3 bases: TGTGCCACCAGCCGGTCGACAGGACCATATAGCAATCAGCCCCAGCATTTT. V is TRBV15 and J is TRBJ1-5; D is possibly TRBD1 (6 bases). The CDR3 contains 17 residues. Germline CDR1 reads LNHNV; CDR2 reads YYDKDF (reference sequence). V was trimmed by 5 bases and J by 0 bases, leaving 17 bases between them.

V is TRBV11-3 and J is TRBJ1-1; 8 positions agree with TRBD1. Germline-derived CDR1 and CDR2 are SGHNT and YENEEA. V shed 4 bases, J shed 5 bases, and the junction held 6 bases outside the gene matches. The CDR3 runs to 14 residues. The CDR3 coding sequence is TGTGCCAGCAGCTGGGGACAGGTGGGGACTGAAGCTTTCTTT. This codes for CASSWGQVGTEAFF.

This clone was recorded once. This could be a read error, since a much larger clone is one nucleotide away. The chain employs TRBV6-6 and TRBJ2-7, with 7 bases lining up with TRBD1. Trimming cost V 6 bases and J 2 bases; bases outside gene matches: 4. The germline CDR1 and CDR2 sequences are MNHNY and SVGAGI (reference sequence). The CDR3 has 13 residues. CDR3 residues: CASSDRATYEQYF. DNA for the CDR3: TGTGCCAGCAGCGACAGGGCCACCTACGAGCAGTACTTC.

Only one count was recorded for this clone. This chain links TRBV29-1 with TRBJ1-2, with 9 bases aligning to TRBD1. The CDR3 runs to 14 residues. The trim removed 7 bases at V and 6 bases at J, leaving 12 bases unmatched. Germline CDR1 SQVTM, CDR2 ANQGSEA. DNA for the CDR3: TGCAGCGCCAGTCGACAGGGGGGGCCAGATGGCTACACCTTC. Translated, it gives CSASRQGGPDGYTF.

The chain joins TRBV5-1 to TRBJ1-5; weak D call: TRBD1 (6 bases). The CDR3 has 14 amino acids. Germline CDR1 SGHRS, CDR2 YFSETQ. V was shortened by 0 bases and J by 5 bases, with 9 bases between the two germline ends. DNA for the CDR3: TGCGCCAGCAGCTTGGTCCCAGGGGATCAGCCCCAGCATTTT. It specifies CASSLVPGDQPQHF.

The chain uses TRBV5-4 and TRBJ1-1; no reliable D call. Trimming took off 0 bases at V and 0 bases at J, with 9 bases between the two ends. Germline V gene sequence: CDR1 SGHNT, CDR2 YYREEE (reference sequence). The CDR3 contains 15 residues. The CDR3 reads CASSLGIGMNTEAFF. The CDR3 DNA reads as TGTGCCAGCAGCTTGGGTATCGGTATGAACACTGAAGCTTTCTTT.

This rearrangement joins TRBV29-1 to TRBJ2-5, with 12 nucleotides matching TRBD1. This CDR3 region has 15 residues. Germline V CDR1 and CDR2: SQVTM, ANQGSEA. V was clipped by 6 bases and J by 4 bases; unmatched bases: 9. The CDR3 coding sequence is TGCAGCGTCGCCTTCGGGACAGGGGGCAGAGAGACCCAGTACTTC. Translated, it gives CSVAFGTGGRETQYF.

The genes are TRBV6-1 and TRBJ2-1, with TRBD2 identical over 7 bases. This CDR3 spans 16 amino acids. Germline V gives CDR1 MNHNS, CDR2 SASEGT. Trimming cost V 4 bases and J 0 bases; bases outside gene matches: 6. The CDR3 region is CASSVLAASSYNEQFF. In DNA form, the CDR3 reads TGTGCCAGCAGTGTCCTAGCGGCTAGCTCCTACAATGAGCAGTTCTTC.

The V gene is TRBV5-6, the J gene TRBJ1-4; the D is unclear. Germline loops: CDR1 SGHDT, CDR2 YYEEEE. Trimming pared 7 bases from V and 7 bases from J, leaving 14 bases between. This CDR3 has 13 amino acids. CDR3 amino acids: CASLEVLFEKLFF. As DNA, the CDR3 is TGTGCCAGCTTGGAGGTCCTATTTGAAAAACTGTTTTTT.

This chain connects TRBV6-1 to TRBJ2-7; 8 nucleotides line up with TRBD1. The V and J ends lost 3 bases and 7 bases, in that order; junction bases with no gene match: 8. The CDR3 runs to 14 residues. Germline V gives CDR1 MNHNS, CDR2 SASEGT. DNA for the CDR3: TGTGCCAGCAGTGAGGGGACAGGTGTACGAGAGCAGTACTTC. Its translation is CASSEGTGVREQYF.

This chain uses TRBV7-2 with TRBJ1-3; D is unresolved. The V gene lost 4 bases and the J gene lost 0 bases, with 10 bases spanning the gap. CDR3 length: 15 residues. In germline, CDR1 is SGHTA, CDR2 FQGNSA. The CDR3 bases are TGTGCCAGCAGCTCATACGGGGACTCTGGAAACACCATATATTTT. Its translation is CASSSYGDSGNTIYF. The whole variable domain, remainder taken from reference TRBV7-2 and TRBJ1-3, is GAGVSQSPSNKVTEKGKDVELRCDPISGHTALYWYRQSLGQGLEFLIYFQGNSAPDKSGLPSDRFSAERTGGSVSTLTIQRTQQEDSAVYLCASSSYGDSGNTIYFGEGSWLTVV.

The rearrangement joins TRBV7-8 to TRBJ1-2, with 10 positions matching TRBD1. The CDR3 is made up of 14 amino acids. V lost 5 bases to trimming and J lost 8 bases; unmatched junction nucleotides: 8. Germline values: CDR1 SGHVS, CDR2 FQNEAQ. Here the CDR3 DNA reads TGTGCCAGCAGCATCCGACAGGGGGCGCAAGGCTACACCTTC. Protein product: CASSIRQGAQGYTF.

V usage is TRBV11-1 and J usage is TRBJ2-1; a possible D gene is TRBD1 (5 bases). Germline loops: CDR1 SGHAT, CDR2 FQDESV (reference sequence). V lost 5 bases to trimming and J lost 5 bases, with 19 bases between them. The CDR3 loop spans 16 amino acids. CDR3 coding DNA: TGTGCCAGCAGCAACCGGCCAGGGCAGCCTGACAATGAGCAGTTCTTC. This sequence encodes CASSNRPGQPDNEQFF.

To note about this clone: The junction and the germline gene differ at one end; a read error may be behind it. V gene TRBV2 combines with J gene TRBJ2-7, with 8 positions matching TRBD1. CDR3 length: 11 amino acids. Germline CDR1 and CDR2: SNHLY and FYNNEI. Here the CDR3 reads CASSPRQGWNF. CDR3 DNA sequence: TGTGCCAGCAGTCCCCGACAGGGGTGGAACTTC. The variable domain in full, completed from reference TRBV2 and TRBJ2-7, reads EPEVTQTPSHQVTQMGQEVILRCVPISNHLYFYWYRQILGQKVEFLVSFYNNEISEKSEIFDDQFSVERPDGSNFTLKIRSTKLEDSAMYFCASSPRQGWNFGPGTRLTVT.